What follows are 3 T cell receptor beta chains derived from one specimen sequenced in a study of CD4 T cells in relation to SARS-CoV-2 and coronaviruses. These receptors have no known antigen. CD4+ T cells from unexposed donors were obtained before the COVID-19 pandemic (2011-2018). CD4+ T cells were isolated from the cells after about ten days of culture. Sequenced by immunoSEQ multiplex PCR; TCRdb stores in-frame clones only, minus some. The repertoire holds 15,000 to 20,000 clones, with 77% as singletons. Sequenced material: CD4+ T cells from PBMCs, cultured in vitro. The receptors come from a human donor in good health.

This clone was counted a single time. The chain uses TRBV19 and TRBJ2-7; possibly TRBD1 or TRBD2 for D (5 bases each). The CDR3 sequence is 14 residues long. Germline values: CDR1 LNHDA, CDR2 SQIVND (reference sequence). The V end lost 4 bases, the J end lost 4 bases, and 14 bases lay between the germline ends. In DNA form, the CDR3 reads TGTGCCAGTAGTAAGGGACCGGGAACTTACGAGCAGTACTTC. This translates into CASSKGPGTYEQYF.

The chain couples TRBV3-1 (or the pseudogene TRBV3-2) to TRBJ1-2; 10 nucleotides align to TRBD1. Per the germline V gene, CDR1 is LGHDT and CDR2 is YNNKEL (reference sequence). The CDR3 extends over 15 amino acids. V shed 4 bases, J shed 3 bases, and the junction held 5 bases outside the gene matches. CDR3 sequence (DNA): TGTGCCAGCAGCCCCTTGACAGGGGGCGACTATGGCTACACCTTC. Translating it yields CASSPLTGGDYGYTF.

The V and J genes are TRBV28 and TRBJ2-7; 7 bases align to TRBD1. The CDR3 contains 13 residues. The germline CDR1 and CDR2 sequences are MDHEN and SYDVKM. Germline trimming cut 8 bases from V and 5 bases from J; bases unmatched to any gene: 9. The CDR3 sequence is CASLRQGVDEQYF. DNA of the CDR3: TGTGCCAGCCTACGACAGGGTGTAGACGAGCAGTACTTC.